This T cell receptor (beta chain) came from a study of blood T cells in healthy people across ages. Points from the study as a whole: Unknown donor CMV status possibly confounded expanded clonotype changes. A strong correlation was seen between TCR beta diversity and naive T cell percentage.

Total RNA, at least 5.5 micrograms per sample, was extracted from PBMCs. As concerns this clonotype: The antigen is undetermined.

A J-beta primer mix and a sample-barcoded 5' primer were used in a second PCR of about 7 to 12 cycles. Each of the samples gave a minimum of 2.5 million paired-end reads that contained CDR3. TCRdb re-analysed the 5' RACE reads in MiXCR, keeping a single row per CDR3 protein. In the table there are around 1,800,000 distinct CDR3 sequences, approximately 40% of which are singletons. Sequencing was carried out using blood. This TCR was recovered from a human donor in good health.

The CDR3: CAWSPTADTQYF. DNA for the CDR3: TGTGCCTGGAGTCCAACGGCGGATACGCAGTATTTT. This chain uses TRBV30 with TRBJ2-3; no firm D call. Germline V gene sequence: CDR1 GTSNPN, CDR2 SVGIG (reference sequence). The CDR3 extends over 12 amino acids. Trimming stripped 2 bases from V and 6 bases from J, with 9 bases between. The full variable domain, rest sourced from reference TRBV30 and TRBJ2-3, is SQTIHQWPATLVQPVGSPLSLECTVEGTSNPNLYWYRQAAGRGLQLLFYSVGIGQISSEVPQNLSASRPQDRQFILSSKKLLLSDSGFYLCAWSPTADTQYFGPGTRLTVL.